A selection of T cell receptor beta chains follows, all from one sample in a study of T cell responses to AZD1222 COVID-19 vaccine. Method: immunoSEQ multiplex PCR; TCRdb's copy keeps in-frame clones and lacks some. This repertoire shows 55,000 to 90,000 clones, roughly 84% found once; its top ten account for approximately 9.8%. Here the sequenced sample was peripheral blood, taken on day 0 of AZD1222 vaccination. The origin of the receptors is an adult in good health. Both conserved end residues are part of each CDR3. The D gene is left open where the match is weak. The size of a clone is reported for some rows only, either as once, few or many, or as a class for expanded clones.

D gene	V gene	J gene	clone size	CDR3 protein	CDR3 DNA
TRBD1	TRBV4-1	TRBJ2-5	-	CASSQGGPGTGGRETQYF	TGCGCCAGCAGCCAAGGGGGTCCCGGGACAGGGGGCCGGGAGACCCAGTACTTC
-	TRBV7-9	TRBJ1-1	-	CASSPSRASAEAFF	TGTGCCAGCAGTCCGAGCAGGGCGTCGGCTGAAGCTTTCTTT
-	TRBV30	TRBJ1-1	-	CAWSRQRNTEAFF	TGTGCCTGGAGCCGACAGCGAAACACTGAAGCTTTCTTT
TRBD1	TRBV6-1	TRBJ1-5	-	CASSEQGANQPQHF	TGTGCCAGCAGTGAACAGGGGGCCAATCAGCCCCAGCATTTT
-	TRBV4-1	TRBJ1-4	-	CASRRTGSGEKPFF	TGCGCCAGCAGGCGAACAGGGTCGGGTGAAAAACCGTTTTTT
-	TRBV6-5	TRBJ2-5	few	CASSYYETQYF	TGTGCCAGCAGTTATTATGAGACCCAGTACTTC
-	TRBV30	TRBJ2-1	-	CALITGLNNEQFF	TGTGCTCTCATCACCGGATTGAACAATGAGCAGTTCTTC
TRBD1	TRBV9	TRBJ2-5	-	CASSPGQGVGETQYF	TGTGCCAGCAGCCCCGGACAGGGGGTAGGAGAGACCCAGTACTTC
-	TRBV3-1/TRBV3-2	TRBJ1-2	-	CASSQEAWGYGYTF	TGTGCCAGCAGCCAAGAGGCGTGGGGCTATGGCTACACCTTC
-	TRBV19	TRBJ1-3	few	CASSIGEVPIPPSGNTIYF	TGTGCCAGTAGTATTGGTGAGGTTCCAATACCCCCCTCTGGAAACACCATATATTTT
-	TRBV29-1	TRBJ1-4	-	CSVGPRKTGEKLFF	TGCAGCGTTGGGCCCAGGAAGACGGGGGAAAAACTGTTTTTT
-	TRBV29-1	TRBJ1-1	-	CSAVAQGNTEAFF	TGCAGCGCCGTTGCTCAGGGGAACACTGAAGCTTTCTTT
-	TRBV6-1	TRBJ2-7	-	CASSEVQYEQYF	TGTGCCAGCAGTGAAGTGCAGTACGAGCAGTACTTC
-	TRBV5-1	TRBJ2-5	-	CASAQGDRQETQYF	TGCGCCAGCGCACAAGGAGACAGACAAGAGACCCAGTACTTC
-	TRBV9	TRBJ1-1	-	CASSALSWTDSTMNTEAFF	TGTGCCAGCAGCGCACTTTCATGGACAGATTCTACTATGAACACTGAAGCTTTCTTT
-	TRBV30	TRBJ2-1	-	CAWSAVRGRQFF	TGTGCCTGGAGTGCGGTCCGTGGGCGGCAGTTCTTC
TRBD1	TRBV7-3	TRBJ1-2	-	CASSPMQGASRGYTF	TGTGCCAGCAGTCCGATGCAGGGGGCATCTCGAGGCTACACCTTC
-	TRBV29-1	TRBJ1-2	-	CSGRDSYGYTF	TGCAGCGGAAGGGACTCTTACGGCTACACCTTC
TRBD1	TRBV12-3/TRBV12-4	TRBJ1-2	once	CASSLRGQVGYTF	TGTGCCAGCAGTTTGAGGGGGCAGGTTGGCTACACCTTC
-	TRBV23-1	TRBJ1-1	once	CASSPLNLGGPEAFF	TGCGCCAGCAGTCCCCTTAATCTCGGCGGTCCTGAAGCTTTCTTT
TRBD1	TRBV5-1	TRBJ2-5	-	CASSSPDRGETQYF	TGCGCCAGCAGCTCGCCTGACAGGGGCGAGACCCAGTACTTC
-	TRBV21-1	TRBJ1-4	-	CASSKVPGGNEKLFF	TGTGCCAGCAGCAAAGTCCCGGGTGGAAATGAAAAACTGTTTTTT
-	TRBV5-6	TRBJ1-6	-	CASSSRTEYSYNSPLHF	TGTGCCAGCAGCTCCCGGACAGAATACTCCTATAATTCACCCCTCCACTTT
TRBD1	TRBV6-5	TRBJ2-7	few	CASSGTETYEQYF	TGTGCCAGCTCCGGGACAGAGACCTACGAGCAGTACTTC
-	TRBV28	TRBJ1-1	-	CASGTGSRLAFF	TGTGCCAGCGGAACAGGGTCCCGGTTGGCTTTCTTT
-	TRBV5-1	TRBJ2-1	few	CASSLVQGENEQFF	TGCGCCAGCAGCTTGGTGCAGGGTGAGAATGAGCAGTTCTTC
-	TRBV4-2	TRBJ2-3	once	CASSPPFSDTDTQYF	TGTGCCAGCAGCCCCCCTTTCTCCGACACAGATACGCAGTATTTT
-	TRBV5-1	TRBJ2-2	-	CASTYTVRETGELFF	TGCGCCAGCACCTACACAGTTAGAGAGACCGGGGAGCTGTTTTTT
-	TRBV30	TRBJ1-2	-	CAWRVRDYGYTF	TGTGCCTGGAGGGTCCGGGACTATGGCTACACCTTC